Listed below are T cell receptor beta chains from one sample, sequenced in a study of OX40 agonist ivuxolimab in advanced cancers. Sequenced by immunoSEQ multiplex PCR; TCRdb stores in-frame clones only, minus some. The profile shows tens of thousands of clones, 80% to 90% of them singletons. The sequencing used CD4+ or CD8+ T cells sorted from blood, collected in a trial of the OX40 agonist ivuxolimab. The receptors derive from an adult with an advanced solid tumor such as melanoma, head and neck, liver or kidney cancer. CDR3s include the opening cysteine and the closing phenylalanine or tryptophan. The order of the fields is clone size, D gene, V gene, J gene, CDR3 protein, CDR3 DNA. D genes are given only for firm matches. Not every row has a clone size; where given, it reads once, few, many or a size class.

>NA|NA|TRBV10-3|TRBJ2-2
CATGFTGELFF
TGTGCCACCGGATTCACCGGGGAGCTGTTTTTT
>NA|NA|TRBV19|TRBJ1-5
CASSNSPALSQPQHF
TGTGCCAGTAGTAACTCTCCGGCACTTTCTCAGCCCCAGCATTTT
>NA|NA|TRBV6-1|TRBJ2-2
CASSLQNTGELFF
TGTGCCAGCAGTTTACAGAACACCGGGGAGCTGTTTTTT
>NA|NA|TRBV6-6|TRBJ2-5
CASSYWGAETQYF
TGTGCCAGCAGTTACTGGGGGGCAGAGACCCAGTACTTC
>NA|NA|TRBV6-1|TRBJ2-5
CASSEEFWRGEETQYF
NA
>NA|NA|TRBV7-2|TRBJ1-1
CASSPGRGAMNTEAFF
TGTGCCAGCAGCCCCGGAAGGGGGGCGATGAACACTGAAGCTTTCTTT
>NA|NA|TRBV15|TRBJ1-4
CATSRDARTTNEKLFF
TGTGCCACCAGCAGAGATGCGCGCACAACTAATGAAAAACTGTTTTTT
>NA|TRBD2|TRBV18|TRBJ2-5
CASSLSAGPLETQYF
TGTGCCAGCTCACTCTCAGCGGGGCCTTTAGAGACCCAGTACTTC
>NA|NA|TRBV30|TRBJ1-2
CAWKGGRDYGYTF
TGTGCCTGGAAGGGGGGGCGCGACTATGGCTACACCTTC
>once|NA|TRBV28|TRBJ1-1
CASSLVRGTEAFF
TGTGCCAGCAGCTTGGTGAGGGGCACTGAAGCTTTCTTT
>NA|NA|TRBV27|TRBJ2-3
CASRLAGIRDTQYF
TGTGCCAGCAGGCTAGCAGGGATCCGAGATACGCAGTATTTT
>NA|NA|TRBV28|TRBJ1-2
CASRPDRFYGYTF
TGTGCCAGCAGACCCGACAGGTTCTATGGCTACACCTTC
>NA|NA|TRBV18|TRBJ2-1
CASSPFQGIYNEQFF
TGTGCCAGCTCACCCTTTCAGGGGATCTACAATGAGCAGTTCTTC
>NA|NA|TRBV20-1|TRBJ2-7
CSARTGYEQYF
TGCAGTGCTAGGACAGGCTACGAGCAGTACTTC
>NA|NA|TRBV28|TRBJ1-2
CASSLWTLGLTDYGYTF
TGTGCCAGCAGTTTATGGACGCTGGGACTCACCGACTATGGCTACACCTTC
>NA|NA|TRBV5-1|TRBJ1-2
CASSLSGGESNYGYTF
TGCGCCAGCAGCTTGAGCGGAGGGGAAAGTAACTATGGCTACACCTTC
>NA|NA|TRBV10-3|TRBJ1-2
CAISESAQGNGYTF
TGTGCCATCAGTGAGTCAGCGCAGGGGAATGGCTACACCTTC
>few|TRBD2|TRBV5-1|TRBJ2-1
CASERTSGHNEQFF
TGCGCCAGCGAAAGGACTAGCGGGCACAATGAGCAGTTCTTC
>NA|TRBD1|TRBV7-2|TRBJ1-2
CASSLGQDWALNTF
TGTGCCAGCAGCCTAGGACAGGACTGGGCCCTTAACACCTTC
>NA|NA|TRBV6-1|TRBJ2-2
CASSESGSDTGELFF
TGTGCCAGCAGTGAATCAGGGTCGGACACCGGGGAGCTGTTTTTT
>NA|NA|TRBV19|TRBJ2-7
CASSSGALATEQYF
TGTGCCAGTAGTTCCGGGGCCCTAGCTACTGAGCAGTACTTC
>NA|NA|TRBV7-3|TRBJ1-1
CASSATVNTEAFF
TGTGCCAGCAGCGCGACAGTGAACACTGAAGCTTTCTTT
>NA|NA|TRBV5-6|TRBJ2-1
CASTLKLMSDSYNEQFF
TGTGCCAGCACCCTCAAACTAATGTCGGACTCCTACAATGAGCAGTTCTTC
>NA|NA|TRBV2|TRBJ1-1
CASSEQAGTEASF
TGTGCCAGCAGTGAGCAGGCTGGCACTGAAGCTTCCTTT
>NA|TRBD1|TRBV6-6|TRBJ1-3
CASSYRGRDSGNTIYF
TGTGCCAGCAGTTACAGGGGGCGCGACTCTGGAAACACCATATATTTT
>NA|NA|TRBV7-9|TRBJ2-1
CASSLDKGPLKQFF
TGTGCCAGCAGCTTAGATAAGGGTCCCCTTAAGCAGTTCTTC
>NA|TRBD1|TRBV5-6|TRBJ1-5
CASSNRGYSNQPQHF
TGTGCCAGCAGCAACAGGGGATATAGCAATCAGCCCCAGCATTTT
>NA|TRBD1|TRBV5-6|TRBJ2-1
CASSFVTGEHLGNEQFF
TGTGCCAGCAGCTTCGTCACAGGGGAACATCTTGGGAATGAGCAGTTCTTC
>NA|TRBD1|TRBV10-2|TRBJ1-1
CASTERGQGTEAFF
TGCGCCAGCACCGAGAGGGGACAGGGCACTGAAGCTTTCTTT
>NA|TRBD1|TRBV7-9|TRBJ1-2
CASSLAQGALGYTF
TGTGCCAGCAGCTTAGCACAGGGGGCGCTTGGCTACACCTTC
>NA|NA|TRBV28|TRBJ2-3
CASSLLKGTQYF
TGTGCCAGCAGTTTATTAAAGGGGACGCAGTATTTT
>NA|NA|TRBV9|TRBJ2-3
CASSVVSTDTQYF
TGTGCCAGCAGCGTGGTTTCCACAGATACGCAGTATTTT
>NA|TRBD2|TRBV5-4|TRBJ2-2
CASHGSQRGRNTGELFF
TGTGCCAGCCATGGAAGCCAGCGGGGCAGGAACACCGGGGAGCTGTTTTTT
>NA|TRBD1|TRBV19|TRBJ2-1
CASSILQGAGNEQFF
TGTGCCAGTAGTATACTCCAGGGGGCGGGCAATGAGCAGTTCTTC
>NA|NA|TRBV10-1|TRBJ2-1
CASSLTRYNEQFF
TGCGCCAGCAGCTTGACCCGTTACAATGAGCAGTTCTTC
>NA|TRBD1|TRBV28|TRBJ1-3
CASSLGTETTRIYF
TGTGCCAGCAGTTTAGGGACAGAAACTACCAGAATATATTTT
>NA|TRBD2|TRBV4-3|TRBJ2-1
CASSQDLWSGGDEQFF
TGCGCCAGCAGCCAAGATCTGTGGTCCGGGGGGGATGAGCAGTTCTTC
>once|NA|TRBV27|TRBJ1-3
CASSPDRPGLSGNTIYF
TGTGCCAGCAGTCCCGACCGGCCGGGTCTTTCTGGAAACACCATATATTTT
>NA|NA|TRBV19|TRBJ1-3
CASSSHRPGLDTIYF
TGTGCCAGTAGTTCGCATCGACCGGGGCTAGACACCATATATTTT
>NA|NA|TRBV28|TRBJ1-4
CAAAVEDEKLFF
TGTGCGGCCGCGGTGGAAGATGAAAAACTGTTTTTT
>once|TRBD1|TRBV18|TRBJ1-5
CASSSTGGKGNQPQHF
TGTGCCAGCTCATCTACAGGGGGCAAAGGCAATCAGCCCCAGCATTTT
>NA|TRBD1|TRBV6-1|TRBJ1-2
CASSDGQGVSYTF
TGTGCCAGCAGTGACGGACAGGGGGTTAGCTACACCTTC
>NA|NA|TRBV15|TRBJ1-4
CATSRVMSATNEKLFF
TGTGCCACCAGCAGAGTAATGTCTGCAACTAATGAAAAACTGTTTTTT
>NA|TRBD1|TRBV12-5|TRBJ2-7
CASGPPATGGGYEQYF
TGTGCTAGTGGTCCGCCCGCGACAGGGGGCGGGTACGAGCAGTACTTC